One sample yielded the 14 T cell receptor beta chains listed below, sequenced in a study of blood T cell repertoires in COVID-19. The assay was immunoSEQ multiplex PCR, and TCRdb's table has in-frame clones only and misses some. Of about 180,000 clones listed, 80% to 90% are singletons. Input material: peripheral blood. Receptor source: a man aged 40-49 years with active or convalescent COVID-19.

This chain links TRBV6-5 with TRBJ2-1; the D gene is possibly TRBD1 (7 bases). The germline V gene encodes CDR1 MNHEY and CDR2 SVGAGI. V lost 4 bases and J 5 bases, leaving 18 bases between the germline ends. This CDR3 spans 16 amino acids. The CDR3 DNA is TGTGCCAGCAGTTTCCCAGGGGGGAATAAGGACAATGAGCAGTTCTTC. Translation gives CASSFPGGNKDNEQFF.

This clone appeared once. The V and J genes are TRBV5-6 and TRBJ2-7; the D gene is possibly TRBD2 (5 bases). Trimming left V 3 bases short and J 0 bases short, with 13 bases between. CDR1 and CDR2 from the germline V gene are SGHDT and YYEEEE. The CDR3 length is 15 residues. CDR3 region: CASSWSPEGSYEQYF. In DNA form, the CDR3 reads TGTGCCAGCAGCTGGTCCCCAGAGGGCTCCTACGAGCAGTACTTC.

V gene TRBV6-1 combines with J gene TRBJ1-4; no clear D. The germline gives CDR1 MNHNS, CDR2 SASEGT. This CDR3 region has 15 residues. Trimming stripped 3 bases from V and 0 bases from J, with 8 bases between. DNA of the CDR3: TGTGCCAGCAGTGATGAGTATGCAACTAATGAAAAACTGTTTTTT. Translated: CASSDEYATNEKLFF.

J is TRBJ1-2 and V is TRBV18, with 8 nucleotides matching TRBD1. The CDR3 loop spans 16 amino acids. In germline, CDR1 is KGHSH, CDR2 LQKENI. V lost 4 bases, J lost 3 bases, and 10 bases stayed unmatched. CDR3 bases: TGTGCCAGCTCACGACTCCCGGACAGGGTTGACTATGGCTACACCTTC. This encodes CASSRLPDRVDYGYTF. Complete variable domain (other parts from reference TRBV18 and TRBJ1-2): NAGVMQNPRHLVRRRGQEARLRCSPMKGHSHVYWYRQLPEEGLKFMVYLQKENIIDESGMPKERFSAEFPKEGPSILRIQQVVRGDSAAYFCASSRLPDRVDYGYTFGSGTRLTVV.

This clone was recorded only once. V is TRBV6-1 and J is TRBJ2-3; tentative D call: TRBD2 (6 bases). Per the germline V gene, CDR1 is MNHNS and CDR2 is SASEGT. Trimming took off 1 base at V and 3 bases at J, with 11 bases between the two ends. This CDR3 spans 15 amino acids. The CDR3 coding sequence is TGTGCCAGCAGTGAAGTGGACTATGGGACAGATACGCAGTATTTT. It encodes CASSEVDYGTDTQYF.

The rearrangement joins TRBV7-9 to TRBJ1-2; 8 bases map to TRBD1. This CDR3 has 17 residues. Losses at the gene ends were 1 base for V and 6 bases for J; bases not matched to a gene: 13. Germline V CDR1 and CDR2: SEHNR, FQNEAQ (reference sequence). The CDR3 sequence: CASSLEGQGAVIHGYTF. CDR3 in DNA: TGTGCCAGCAGCTTAGAGGGGCAGGGGGCGGTAATCCATGGCTACACCTTC.

The rearrangement joins TRBV19 to TRBJ2-3; tentative D call: TRBD1 (6 bases). CDR3 length: 15 amino acids. Trimming cost V 5 bases and J 2 bases, with 14 bases left between them. Germline loops: CDR1 LNHDA, CDR2 SQIVND (reference sequence). The CDR3, as DNA: TGTGCCAGTAGTGAAACTAGGGGGATCACAGATACGCAGTATTTT. Translated, it gives CASSETRGITDTQYF.

The chain has TRBV4-1 and TRBJ1-5; 8 bases agree with TRBD1. CDR1 and CDR2 (germline): MGHRA, YSYEKL. V lost 0 bases to trimming and J lost 2 bases; unmatched junction nucleotides: 9. The CDR3 spans 18 residues. The DNA of the CDR3 is TGCGCCAGCAGCCAAGAGACAGGGGTCCCCCATGGCAATCAGCCCCAGCATTTT. Translation: CASSQETGVPHGNQPQHF.

The genes are TRBV27 and TRBJ2-3; TRBD2 matches 11 bases. Germline-derived CDR1 and CDR2 are MNHEY and SMNVEV (reference sequence). V lost 3 bases and J lost 3; bases outside the gene matches: 8. This CDR3 has 17 residues. CDR3 in DNA: TGTGCCAGCAGTTTCCGTAGCGGGGGGGCGACGACAGATACGCAGTATTTT. It specifies CASSFRSGGATTDTQYF.

J is TRBJ2-5 and V is TRBV29-1, with no clear D. Trimming shortened V by 4 bases and J by 5 bases, and 14 bases separated the two germline ends. This CDR3 comprises 13 residues. The germline V gene encodes CDR1 SQVTM and CDR2 ANQGSEA. CDR3 in DNA: TGCAGCGTTGTTGTCACGTTCGGGGAGACCCAGTACTTC. Its translation is CSVVVTFGETQYF.

The chain carries TRBV10-2 and TRBJ1-2; 7 bases are a match to TRBD1. The CDR3 is made up of 12 amino acids. Germline assignment: CDR1 WSHSY and CDR2 SAAADI. J gave up 8 bases and V 3 bases, and 3 bases lay outside the gene matches. CDR3 nucleotides: TGCGCCAGCAGTGAAGGGGGCTACGGCTACACCTTC. Amino acids: CASSEGGYGYTF.

The rearrangement joins TRBV6-6 to TRBJ2-7; 8 bases line up with TRBD2. Germline V gene data show CDR1 as MNHNY and CDR2 as SVGAGI (reference sequence). V lost 6 bases to trimming and J lost 4 bases; unmatched junction nucleotides: 2. This CDR3 spans 12 amino acids. The CDR3 sequence is CASRSGRYEQYF. The CDR3 bases are TGTGCCAGCAGAAGCGGGAGATACGAGCAGTACTTC.

The V gene is TRBV7-9, the J gene TRBJ2-2, with 9 bases that match TRBD1. Germline CDR1 and CDR2: SEHNR and FQNEAQ (reference sequence). V gave up 4 bases and J gave up 4 bases; unmatched junction bases: 4. The CDR3 totals 15 residues. The CDR3 DNA reads TGTGCCAGCAGCTCAACAGGGGGCGGCACCGGGGAGCTGTTTTTT. Translating it yields CASSSTGGGTGELFF.

J is TRBJ1-2 and V is TRBV5-6; D is undetermined. The V gene lost 5 bases and the J gene lost 4 bases, with 15 bases spanning the gap. The CDR3 runs to 14 residues. CDR1 and CDR2 (germline): SGHDT, YYEEEE. CDR3 bases: TGTGCCAGCAGATACTTTGGGGAGGGCTATGGCTACACCTTC. Translating gives CASRYFGEGYGYTF.